A single sample is the source of the 22 T cell receptor beta chains below, sequenced in a study of identical twins. TCRdb fed the 5' RACE reads into MiXCR, producing one record per CDR3 protein. The sample shows under 250,000 distinct CDR3 sequences, approximately 7.8% of them seen only once. This sample was also put to use in a study of yellow fever vaccine responses in identical twins.

Material for sequencing was CD8+ T cells sorted from blood. The receptors were gathered from a woman under 30 in good health.

This clonotype came up a few times. V gene TRBV4-1 combines with J gene TRBJ2-7, with a possible D match to TRBD2 (6 bases). V was clipped by 4 bases and J by 6 bases, with 19 bases between them. This CDR3 is built from 15 residues. Looked up from germline, CDR1 is MGHRA and CDR2 is YSYEKL. The CDR3 region is CASSRSSSDSVEQYF. The CDR3 coding sequence is TGCGCCAGCAGCCGGTCGTCTAGCGATAGTGTCGAGCAGTACTTC.

The gene calls are TRBV16 and TRBJ2-7; the match to TRBD2 covers 13 bases. CDR1 KGHSY and CDR2 FQNENV come from the germline V gene. J lost 6 bases, V lost 3 bases, and 5 bases had no gene match. The CDR3 contains 15 residues. The CDR3 sequence: CASSHRTSGSFEQYF. The CDR3 DNA reads as TGTGCCAGCAGCCATCGGACTAGCGGGAGCTTCGAGCAGTACTTC. Together with reference TRBV16 and TRBJ2-7, the CDR3 gives the full variable domain: GEEVAQTPKHLVRGEGQKAKLYCAPIKGHSYVFWYQQVLKNEFKFLISFQNENVFDETGMPKERFSAKCLPNSPCSLEIQATKLEDSAVYFCASSHRTSGSFEQYFGPGTRLTVT.

This clonotype was detected only a few times. The V gene is TRBV13, the J gene TRBJ2-7; the D is unclear. Trimming pared 5 bases from V and 2 bases from J, leaving 7 bases between. This CDR3 comprises 12 residues. Germline CDR1 is PRHDT and CDR2 is FYEKMQ (reference sequence). In DNA, the CDR3 is TGTGCCAGCAGCCGGACGACCTACGAGCAGTACTTC. Residues: CASSRTTYEQYF.

The gene calls are TRBV27 and TRBJ2-1; TRBD1 matches at 8 bases. The CDR3 runs to 15 residues. Trimming at V came to 6 bases and at J to 5 bases, leaving 9 bases not matched to a gene. The germline V gene has CDR1 MNHEY and CDR2 SMNVEV (reference sequence). The CDR3 here is CASRHGQGGNNEQFF. The CDR3 DNA reads as TGTGCCAGCAGACACGGACAGGGAGGCAACAATGAGCAGTTCTTC.

This clonotype came up many times. The V gene is TRBV7-9, the J gene TRBJ1-1; D is undetermined. Germline CDR1 SEHNR, CDR2 FQNEAQ (reference sequence). CDR3 size: 13 residues. Trimming removed 5 bases from V and 4 bases from J, with 11 bases in between. CDR3 DNA: TGTGCCAGCAGCCCGACTCAGGCCACTGAAGCTTTCTTT. As protein: CASSPTQATEAFF.

The V and J genes are TRBV15 and TRBJ1-1; 8 bases are a match to TRBD1. The J segment lost 5 bases and the V segment lost 6 bases, leaving 5 bases of the junction unmatched. This CDR3 contains 13 residues. The germline gives CDR1 LNHNV, CDR2 YYDKDF (reference sequence). In nucleotides, the CDR3 is TGTGCCACCAGGGACAGGGTAGGGACTGAAGCTTTCTTT. Protein sequence: CATRDRVGTEAFF.

This clonotype was observed at least ten times. V is TRBV7-8 and J is TRBJ1-5, with D possibly being TRBD1 (6 bases). V lost 3 bases and J lost 5, with 17 bases in between. This CDR3 region has 16 residues. Germline CDR1 SGHVS, CDR2 FQNEAQ. CDR3 amino acids: CASSFFGRGPHQPQHF. The DNA for the CDR3 is TGTGCCAGCAGCTTCTTTGGGCGGGGGCCCCATCAGCCCCAGCATTTT. Using reference TRBV7-8 and TRBJ1-5 for the parts outside the CDR3, the full variable domain is GAGVSQSPRYKVAKRGQDVALRCDPISGHVSLFWYQQALGQGPEFLTYFQNEAQLDKSGLPSDRFFAERPEGSVSTLKIQRTQQEDSAVYLCASSFFGRGPHQPQHFGDGTRLSIL.

With respect to this clonotype: A single base separates this from a much larger clone, so it may be a read error. This chain connects TRBV28 to TRBJ2-7; tentative D call: TRBD1 (5 bases). Germline lookup yields CDR1 MDHEN and CDR2 SYDVKM. The CDR3 extends over 11 amino acids. The CDR3 coding sequence is TGTGCCACCACCAGGGTCTACGGGCAGTACTTC. This encodes CATTRVYGQYF.

The chain links TRBV2 to TRBJ2-1, with D possibly TRBD2 on 7 matching bases. The length of the CDR3 is 16 residues. Germline V gives CDR1 SNHLY, CDR2 FYNNEI. V lost 6 bases, J lost 4 bases, and 19 bases lay in between. The CDR3 here is CASSDRGAVPYNEQFF. In DNA form, the CDR3 reads TGTGCCAGCAGCGACCGGGGGGCAGTACCTTACAATGAGCAGTTCTTC.

J is TRBJ2-7 and V is TRBV5-8, with D unresolved. The CDR3 loop spans 9 amino acids. Germline-derived CDR1 and CDR2 are SGHTS and YDEGEE. Trimming pared 4 bases from V and 6 bases from J, leaving 2 bases between. CDR3 amino acids: CASSLEQYV. CDR3 coding DNA: TGTGCCAGCAGCCTCGAGCAGTACGTC.

This chain uses TRBV11-2 with TRBJ2-3; no reliable D call. CDR1 SGHAT and CDR2 FQNNGV come from the germline V gene. This CDR3 spans 13 amino acids. Trimming removed 4 bases from V and 8 bases from J, with 13 bases in between. The CDR3 spells CASSSLSIPTQYF. The CDR3 coding sequence is TGTGCCAGCAGCTCCCTGAGCATTCCTACGCAGTATTTT.

This clonotype turned up a few times. The chain joins TRBV5-4 to TRBJ2-1, with 11 bases aligning to TRBD1. The CDR3 has 15 amino acids. The trim removed 4 bases at V and 10 bases at J, leaving 10 bases unmatched. Germline loops: CDR1 SGHNT, CDR2 YYREEE (reference sequence). The CDR3 sequence is CASSGPGQGDREQFF. CDR3 sequence (DNA): TGTGCCAGCAGCGGACCGGGACAGGGGGACCGGGAGCAGTTCTTC.

This clonotype was recorded many times. The rearrangement joins TRBV11-2 to TRBJ2-7; 10 bases map to TRBD2. V was clipped by 7 bases and J by 4 bases; unmatched bases: 4. Germline V gene data show CDR1 as SGHAT and CDR2 as FQNNGV. The CDR3 sequence is 13 residues long. As DNA, the CDR3 is TGTGCCAGCATAGCTAGCGGGAGTTACGAGCAGTACTTC. It codes for CASIASGSYEQYF.

The J gene is TRBJ2-7, the V gene TRBV10-3, with D unclear. Trimming took off 2 bases at V and 6 bases at J, with 11 bases between the two ends. Germline V gene sequence: CDR1 ENHRY, CDR2 SYGVKD. The CDR3 spans 13 residues. The CDR3, as DNA: TGTGCCATCAGTGAGAGAGAAGACTTCGAGCAGTACTTC. Translating it yields CAISEREDFEQYF.

There are a few counts of this clonotype. J is TRBJ2-6 and V is TRBV5-1; a possible D gene is TRBD2 (5 bases). The length of the CDR3 is 19 residues. V lost 8 bases, J lost 1 base, and 25 bases lay in between. The germline gives CDR1 SGHRS, CDR2 YFSETQ. As DNA, the CDR3 is TGCGCCAGTAAATTCTCAGGAGGAATATACGATTCTGGGGCCAACGTCCTGACTTTC. This gives the protein CASKFSGGIYDSGANVLTF.

CDR3 sequence (DNA): TGTGCCAGCAGACCCAACCCGACAGGGCCCTACAATGAGCAGTTCTTC. This codes for CASRPNPTGPYNEQFF. The gene calls are TRBV6-4 and TRBJ2-1; 7 nucleotides match TRBD1. The CDR3 totals 16 residues. Germline V lookup: CDR1 MRHNA, CDR2 SNTAGT. V lost 6 bases and J lost 2; bases outside the gene matches: 10.

This clonotype was seen once. This chain uses TRBV20-1 with TRBJ2-7; D remains ambiguous. Germline V gives CDR1 DFQATT, CDR2 SNEGSKA (reference sequence). The V gene lost 3 bases and the J gene lost 1 base, with 7 bases spanning the gap. This CDR3 contains 12 residues. DNA for the CDR3: TGCAGTGCTAGGCAGGAGTCCTACGAGCAGTACGTC. Protein: CSARQESYEQYV.

This clonotype was seen many times. The chain joins TRBV7-8 to TRBJ2-3, with D perhaps assigned TRBD1 or TRBD2 (7 bases each). Trimming cost V 9 bases and J 3 bases, with 19 bases left between them. CDR1 and CDR2 from the germline V gene are SGHVS and FQNEAQ. The CDR3 is 15 residues long. The CDR3 nucleotides read TGTGCCAGTACCGAGGGGGCGGGGGTGACAGATACGCAGTATTTT. Encoded protein: CASTEGAGVTDTQYF.

J is TRBJ1-1 and V is TRBV5-4; TRBD1 might be the D (6 bases). The CDR3 runs 14 residues. The V gene's germline CDR1 is SGHNT and CDR2 YYREEE (reference sequence). The germline V and J ends were trimmed by 1 base and 5 bases, with 12 bases remaining between them. This CDR3 is CASSLLGAGTEAFF. The CDR3 nucleotides are TGTGCCAGCAGCTTGTTGGGGGCTGGGACTGAAGCTTTCTTT.

At least ten counts were recorded for this clonotype. The rearrangement uses TRBV7-9 and TRBJ1-4, with no clear D. The CDR3 length is 15 residues. Germline values: CDR1 SEHNR, CDR2 FQNEAQ (reference sequence). V lost 4 bases to trimming and J lost 3 bases, with 12 bases between them. DNA of the CDR3: TGTGCCAGCAGCTCTTCAGGAGGACCTAATGAAAAACTGTTTTTT. This codes for CASSSSGGPNEKLFF.

This clonotype was observed a few times. CDR3 loop: CASSSDRDTQYF. CDR3 in DNA: TGTGCCAGCAGTTCGGACAGAGATACGCAGTATTTT. The chain couples TRBV12-3 or TRBV12-4 to TRBJ2-3, with D possibly TRBD1 on 6 matching bases. Trimming stripped 4 bases from V and 5 bases from J, with 7 bases between. The CDR3 loop spans 12 amino acids.

There are a few counts of this clonotype. The rearrangement uses TRBV6-5 and TRBJ2-7; possibly TRBD2 for D (5 bases). CDR1 and CDR2 (germline): MNHEY, SVGAGI. The CDR3 length is 14 residues. The V gene lost 2 bases and the J gene lost 2 bases, with 10 bases spanning the gap. DNA for the CDR3: TGTGCCAGCAGTTACGGCCCGAGGGCCTACGAGCAGTACTTC. This gives the protein CASSYGPRAYEQYF.